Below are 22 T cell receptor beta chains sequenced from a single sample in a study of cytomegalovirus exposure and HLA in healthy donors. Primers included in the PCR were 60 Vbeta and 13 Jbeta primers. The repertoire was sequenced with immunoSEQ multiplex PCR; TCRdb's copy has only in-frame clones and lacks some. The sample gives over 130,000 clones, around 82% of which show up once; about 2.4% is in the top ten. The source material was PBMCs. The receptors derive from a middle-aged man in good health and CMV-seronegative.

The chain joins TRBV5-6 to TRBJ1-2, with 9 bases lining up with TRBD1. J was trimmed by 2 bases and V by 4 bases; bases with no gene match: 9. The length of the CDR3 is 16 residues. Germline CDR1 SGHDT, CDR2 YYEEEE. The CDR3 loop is CASSPTPGQGNYGYTF. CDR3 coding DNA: TGTGCCAGCAGCCCGACCCCGGGACAGGGAAACTATGGCTACACCTTC.

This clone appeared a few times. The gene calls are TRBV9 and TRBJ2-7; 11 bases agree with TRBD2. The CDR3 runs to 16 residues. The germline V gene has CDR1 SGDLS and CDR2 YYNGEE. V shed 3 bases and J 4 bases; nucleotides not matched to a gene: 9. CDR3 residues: CASSAAIAGGMYEQYF. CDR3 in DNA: TGTGCCAGCAGCGCCGCAATAGCGGGGGGGATGTACGAGCAGTACTTC.

CDR3 amino acids: CASSPAGTPNNEQFF. The CDR3 DNA is TGTGCCAGCAGCCCGGCCGGGACTCCCAACAATGAGCAGTTCTTC. The chain is built from TRBV7-3 and TRBJ2-1; D might be TRBD2 (6 bases). The CDR3 spans 15 residues. V lost 5 bases to trimming and J lost 5 bases, with 16 bases between them. The germline V gene has CDR1 SGHTA and CDR2 FQGTGA.

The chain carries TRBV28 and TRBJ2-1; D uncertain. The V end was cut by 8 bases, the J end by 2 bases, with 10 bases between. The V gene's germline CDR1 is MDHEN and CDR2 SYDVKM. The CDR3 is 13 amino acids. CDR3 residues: CASGELTYNEQFF. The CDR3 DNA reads TGTGCCAGCGGTGAGCTCACCTACAATGAGCAGTTCTTC.

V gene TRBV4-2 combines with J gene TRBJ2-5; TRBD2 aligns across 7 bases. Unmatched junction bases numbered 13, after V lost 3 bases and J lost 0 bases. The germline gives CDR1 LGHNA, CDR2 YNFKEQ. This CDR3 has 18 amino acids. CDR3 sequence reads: CASSQERLSGSYQETQYF. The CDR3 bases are TGTGCCAGCAGCCAGGAGAGGCTTAGCGGGTCTTACCAAGAGACCCAGTACTTC.

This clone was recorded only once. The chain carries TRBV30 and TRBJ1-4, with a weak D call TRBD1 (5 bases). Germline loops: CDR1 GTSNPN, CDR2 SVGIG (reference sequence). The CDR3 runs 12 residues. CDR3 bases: TGTGCATGGCAGGGTTATGATGAAAAACTGTTTTTT. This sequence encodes CAWQGYDEKLFF.

The CDR3 region is CASRPPLRFNSPLHF. The CDR3 DNA reads as TGTGCCAGCAGACCTCCCCTGAGGTTTAATTCACCCCTCCACTTT. V is TRBV6-6 and J is TRBJ1-6; unclear D gene. This CDR3 has 15 amino acids. The germline V and J ends were trimmed by 6 bases and 6 bases, with 15 bases remaining between them. Looked up from germline, CDR1 is MNHNY and CDR2 is SVGAGI (reference sequence).

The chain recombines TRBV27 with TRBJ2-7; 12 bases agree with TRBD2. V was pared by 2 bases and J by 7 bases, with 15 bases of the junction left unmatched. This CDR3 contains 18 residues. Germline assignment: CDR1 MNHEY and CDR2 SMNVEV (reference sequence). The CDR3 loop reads CASSLTRLAGAEGGEQYF. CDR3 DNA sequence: TGTGCCAGCAGTTTAACGAGACTAGCGGGGGCCGAGGGGGGAGAGCAGTACTTC.

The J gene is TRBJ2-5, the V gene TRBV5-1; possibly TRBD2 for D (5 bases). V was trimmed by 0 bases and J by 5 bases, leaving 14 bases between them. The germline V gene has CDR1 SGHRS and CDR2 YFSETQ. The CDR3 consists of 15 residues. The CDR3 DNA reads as TGCGCCAGCAGCTTGGCCGGGGAATCGTGGGAGACCCAGTACTTC. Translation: CASSLAGESWETQYF. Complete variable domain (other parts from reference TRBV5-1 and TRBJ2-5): KAGVTQTPRYLIKTRGQQVTLSCSPISGHRSVSWYQQTPGQGLQFLFEYFSETQRNKGNFPGRFSGRQFSNSRSEMNVSTLELGDSALYLCASSLAGESWETQYFGPGTRLLVL.

The CDR3 coding sequence is TGTGCCAGCACCCAAGCGGGTTGGGAGGGCTACACCTTC. Its protein product is CASTQAGWEGYTF. The chain combines TRBV27 with TRBJ1-2, with D hard to call. V was clipped by 7 bases and J by 8 bases, with 17 bases between them. This CDR3 has 13 amino acids. Per germline, CDR1 MNHEY and CDR2 SMNVEV (reference sequence).

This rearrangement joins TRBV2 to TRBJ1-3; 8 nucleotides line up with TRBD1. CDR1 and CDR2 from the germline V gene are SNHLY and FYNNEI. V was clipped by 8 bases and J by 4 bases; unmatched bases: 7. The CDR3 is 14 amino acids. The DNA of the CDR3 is TGTGCCAGCCGGGACAGGACAGGGGGAAACACCATATATTTT. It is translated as CASRDRTGGNTIYF.

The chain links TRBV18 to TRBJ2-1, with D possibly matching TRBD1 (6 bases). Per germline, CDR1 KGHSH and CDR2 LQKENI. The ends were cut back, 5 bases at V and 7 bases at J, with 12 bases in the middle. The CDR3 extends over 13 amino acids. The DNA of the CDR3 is TGTGCCAGCTCAACAAACGACAGGAATGAGCAGTTCTTC. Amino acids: CASSTNDRNEQFF.

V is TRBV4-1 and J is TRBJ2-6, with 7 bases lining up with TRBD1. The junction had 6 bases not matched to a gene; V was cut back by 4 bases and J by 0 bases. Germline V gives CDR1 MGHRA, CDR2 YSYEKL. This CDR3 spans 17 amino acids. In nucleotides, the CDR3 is TGCGCCAGCAGCCTCCTGGGACAGACCTCTGGGGCCAACGTCCTGACTTTC. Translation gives CASSLLGQTSGANVLTF.

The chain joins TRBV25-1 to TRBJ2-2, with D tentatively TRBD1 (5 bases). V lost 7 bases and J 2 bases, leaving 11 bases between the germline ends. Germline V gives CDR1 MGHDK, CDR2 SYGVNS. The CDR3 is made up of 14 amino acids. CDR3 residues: CASKSGFNTGELFF. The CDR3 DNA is TGTGCCAGCAAGTCAGGGTTCAACACCGGGGAGCTGTTTTTT.

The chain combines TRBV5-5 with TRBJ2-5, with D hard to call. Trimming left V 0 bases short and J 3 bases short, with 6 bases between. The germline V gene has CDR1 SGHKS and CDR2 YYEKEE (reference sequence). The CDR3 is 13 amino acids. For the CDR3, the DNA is TGTGCCAGCAGCTTGGACAGAGAAGAGACCCAGTACTTC. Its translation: CASSLDREETQYF. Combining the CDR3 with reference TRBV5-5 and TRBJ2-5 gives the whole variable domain DAGVTQSPTHLIKTRGQQVTLRCSPISGHKSVSWYQQVLGQGPQFIFQYYEKEERGRGNFPDRFSARQFPNYSSELNVNALLLGDSALYLCASSLDREETQYFGPGTRLLVL.

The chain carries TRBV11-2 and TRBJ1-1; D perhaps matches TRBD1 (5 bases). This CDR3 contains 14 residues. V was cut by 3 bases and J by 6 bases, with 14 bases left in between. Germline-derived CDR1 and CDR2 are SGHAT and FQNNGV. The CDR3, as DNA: TGTGCCAGCAGCTTGCGGGGCCGATGGGCTGAAGCTTTCTTT. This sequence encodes CASSLRGRWAEAFF.

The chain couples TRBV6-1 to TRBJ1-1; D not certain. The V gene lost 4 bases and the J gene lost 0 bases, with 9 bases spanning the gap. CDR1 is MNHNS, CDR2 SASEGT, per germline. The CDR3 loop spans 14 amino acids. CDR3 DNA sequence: TGTGCCAGCAGTGTCAACACCCTGAACACTGAAGCTTTCTTT. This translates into CASSVNTLNTEAFF.

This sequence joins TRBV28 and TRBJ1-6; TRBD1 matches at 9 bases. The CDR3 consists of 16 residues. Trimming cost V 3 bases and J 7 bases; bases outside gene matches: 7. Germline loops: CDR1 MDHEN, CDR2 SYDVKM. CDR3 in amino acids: CASSFLQGAENSPLHF. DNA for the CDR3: TGTGCCAGCAGTTTCCTACAGGGGGCTGAGAATTCACCCCTCCACTTT.

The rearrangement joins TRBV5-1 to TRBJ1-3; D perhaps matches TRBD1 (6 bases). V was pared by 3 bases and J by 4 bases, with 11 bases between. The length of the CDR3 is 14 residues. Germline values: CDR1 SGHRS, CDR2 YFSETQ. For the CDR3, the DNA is TGCGCCAGCAGCTCCACAGGGTCGGGAAACACCATATATTTT. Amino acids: CASSSTGSGNTIYF. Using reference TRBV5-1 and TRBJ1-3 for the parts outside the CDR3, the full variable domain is KAGVTQTPRYLIKTRGQQVTLSCSPISGHRSVSWYQQTPGQGLQFLFEYFSETQRNKGNFPGRFSGRQFSNSRSEMNVSTLELGDSALYLCASSSTGSGNTIYFGEGSWLTVV.

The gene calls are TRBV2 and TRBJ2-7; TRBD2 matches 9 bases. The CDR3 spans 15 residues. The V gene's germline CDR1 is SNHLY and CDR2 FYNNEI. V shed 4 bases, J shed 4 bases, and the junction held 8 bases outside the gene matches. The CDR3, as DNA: TGTGCCAGCAGTGCCGGAGCGGGGGGCATGTACGAGCAGTACTTC. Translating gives CASSAGAGGMYEQYF. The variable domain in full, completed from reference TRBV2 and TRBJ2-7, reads EPEVTQTPSHQVTQMGQEVILRCVPISNHLYFYWYRQILGQKVEFLVSFYNNEISEKSEIFDDQFSVERPDGSNFTLKIRSTKLEDSAMYFCASSAGAGGMYEQYFGPGTRLTVT.

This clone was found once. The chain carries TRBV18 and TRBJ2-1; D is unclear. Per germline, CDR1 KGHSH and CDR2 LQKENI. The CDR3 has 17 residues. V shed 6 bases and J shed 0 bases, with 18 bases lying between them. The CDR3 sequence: CASSPQTWISSYNEQFF. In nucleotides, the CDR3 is TGTGCCAGCTCCCCTCAGACTTGGATTAGCTCCTACAATGAGCAGTTCTTC.

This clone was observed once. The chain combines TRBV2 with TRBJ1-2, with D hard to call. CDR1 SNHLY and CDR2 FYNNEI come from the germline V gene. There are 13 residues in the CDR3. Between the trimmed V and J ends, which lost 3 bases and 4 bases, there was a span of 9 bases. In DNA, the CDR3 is TGTGCCAGCAGTGATGGCATCCTCTATGGCTACACCTTC. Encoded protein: CASSDGILYGYTF.